This TCR beta chain is drawn from a study of blood T cell repertoires in COVID-19. The CDR3 contains 13 residues. V lost 7 bases and J 1 base, leaving 8 bases between the germline ends. Germline V gene lookup returns CDR1 LGHDT and CDR2 YNNKEL (reference sequence). Donors of Cohort 3 who recovered were those that had two negative PCRs, clearance, or symptom resolution. Method: immunoSEQ multiplex PCR; TCRdb's copy keeps in-frame clones and lacks some. The sample yields around 450,000 clones, 90% seen once. The source of this sequence is a man between 18 and 29 years old who had recovered from COVID-19. The chain carries TRBV3-1 (or the pseudogene TRBV3-2) and TRBJ1-3, with D hard to call. Specimen: PBMCs or T cells enriched from blood (not recorded which). The CDR3 spells CASTRFSGNTIYF. The CDR3 DNA reads as TGTGCCAGCACTCGGTTTTCTGGAAACACCATATATTTT.